These 30 T cell receptor beta chains came from one sample sequenced in a study of beta chain features in type 1 diabetes. The authors reverse transcribed all of the isolated RNA, so sequencing captured expressed TCRB transcripts. Clones were sequenced by immunoSEQ multiplex PCR, and TCRdb holds only the in-frame ones, with some missing. In the table there are roughly 150,000 clones, about 7.3% of which are singletons. The sequenced material came from central memory CD4+ T cells from blood. These receptors came from a man between 18 and 35 years old in good health.

The rearrangement joins TRBV6-5 to TRBJ2-2, with 7 bases aligning to TRBD2. The trim removed 1 base at V and 6 bases at J, leaving 2 bases unmatched. CDR3 length equals 14 residues. The germline V gene encodes CDR1 MNHEY and CDR2 SVGAGI. CDR3 sequence: CASSYYSGAGELFF. In DNA form, the CDR3 reads TGTGCCAGCAGTTACTACAGCGGGGCCGGGGAGCTGTTTTTT.

The genes are TRBV2 and TRBJ1-5; no clear D gene. Trimming pared 4 bases from V and 7 bases from J, leaving 14 bases between. The CDR3 runs to 14 residues. Germline CDR1 is SNHLY and CDR2 is FYNNEI. CDR3 in amino acids: CASSGPGVRQPQHF. The DNA for the CDR3 is TGTGCCAGCAGTGGCCCCGGGGTGCGGCAGCCCCAGCATTTT.

To note about this clone: Relative to the germline gene, one junction end is altered; a read error may explain this. The V call is TRBV7-2, the J call TRBJ1-3; D is perhaps TRBD1 (5 bases). Germline values: CDR1 SGHTA, CDR2 FQGNSA. The CDR3 runs 14 residues. The CDR3 is CASSLGGSGNTTYF. The CDR3 nucleotides are TGTGCCAGCAGCTTAGGGGGCTCAGGAAACACCACATATTTT.

The chain uses TRBV9 and TRBJ2-7; tentatively, D is TRBD2 (5 bases). The V end lost 0 bases, the J end lost 3 bases, and 10 bases lay between the germline ends. The CDR3 has 14 residues. In germline, CDR1 is SGDLS, CDR2 YYNGEE. DNA for the CDR3: TGTGCCAGCAGCGTAGGGACTGGTCGCTACGAGCAGTACTTC. It is translated as CASSVGTGRYEQYF.

This clone occurred a few times. The rearrangement links TRBV18 to TRBJ2-1; D ambiguous. Germline V gives CDR1 KGHSH, CDR2 LQKENI. V was trimmed by 1 base and J by 5 bases, leaving 6 bases between them. CDR3 length: 13 residues. The CDR3 protein is CASSPHRDNEQFF. In DNA, the CDR3 is TGTGCCAGCTCACCACATAGAGACAATGAGCAGTTCTTC.

This clone came up a few times. The chain joins TRBV30 to TRBJ2-1, with D possibly being TRBD1 (6 bases). Trimming shortened V by 7 bases and J by 3 bases, and 13 bases separated the two germline ends. The CDR3 sequence is 13 residues long. CDR1 and CDR2 (germline): GTSNPN, SVGIG (reference sequence). CDR3 in DNA: TGTGCCTCCAAAGGGGGAGTCTACAATGAGCAGTTCTTC. Encoded protein: CASKGGVYNEQFF. Full variable domain (missing parts from reference TRBV30 and TRBJ2-1): SQTIHQWPATLVQPVGSPLSLECTVEGTSNPNLYWYRQAAGRGLQLLFYSVGIGQISSEVPQNLSASRPQDRQFILSSKKLLLSDSGFYLCASKGGVYNEQFFGPGTRLTVL.

Ten or more counts support this clone. The chain recombines TRBV7-2 with TRBJ2-5, with a tentative D call TRBD2 (5 bases). The CDR3 has 14 residues. V shed 4 bases and J shed 7 bases, with 16 bases lying between them. CDR1 and CDR2 (germline): SGHTA, FQGNSA. The CDR3, as DNA: TGTGCCAGCAGCTACCCCGGGGTTGGGCGGACCCAGTACTTC. Its protein is CASSYPGVGRTQYF. Based on the CDR3 plus reference TRBV7-2 and TRBJ2-5, the full variable domain is GAGVSQSPSNKVTEKGKDVELRCDPISGHTALYWYRQSLGQGLEFLIYFQGNSAPDKSGLPSDRFSAERTGGSVSTLTIQRTQQEDSAVYLCASSYPGVGRTQYFGPGTRLLVL.

This rearrangement joins TRBV5-8 to TRBJ1-1; D gene ambiguous. V lost 3 bases to trimming and J lost 1 base, with 7 bases between them. CDR1 is SGHTS and CDR2 is YDEGEE in the germline V gene. The CDR3 covers 13 residues. The CDR3 is CASSSPPNTEAFF. The CDR3 coding sequence is TGTGCCAGCAGCTCCCCTCCGAACACTGAAGCTTTCTTT.

This clone has just a few counts. V gene TRBV6-6 combines with J gene TRBJ2-5; a weak D match, TRBD1 (7 bases). Germline V CDR1 and CDR2: MNHNY, SVGAGI (reference sequence). There are 16 residues in the CDR3. Between the trimmed V and J ends, which lost 4 bases and 9 bases, there was a span of 24 bases. CDR3: CASSSTGQDGTGAQYF. The DNA of the CDR3 is TGTGCCAGCAGTTCTACCGGACAGGACGGGACTGGGGCCCAGTACTTC.

V is TRBV5-6 and J is TRBJ1-1, with D possibly being TRBD1 (6 bases). The V and J ends lost 3 bases and 0 bases respectively, with 15 bases between them. This CDR3 spans 16 amino acids. The germline CDR1 and CDR2 sequences are SGHDT and YYEEEE. The CDR3 nucleotides are TGTGCCAGCAGCTCACAGGGCTCCGTGATGAACACTGAAGCTTTCTTT. This codes for CASSSQGSVMNTEAFF.

The chain combines TRBV19 with TRBJ2-7; the match to TRBD1 covers 10 bases. Trimming cost V 4 bases and J 6 bases; bases outside gene matches: 3. Germline-derived CDR1 and CDR2 are LNHDA and SQIVND (reference sequence). The CDR3 runs to 13 residues. For the CDR3, the DNA is TGTGCCAGTAGTACGGACAGGGGGTTCGAGCAGTACTTC. Translating gives CASSTDRGFEQYF. Filled out from reference TRBV19 and TRBJ2-7, the complete variable domain reads DGGITQSPKYLFRKEGQNVTLSCEQNLNHDAMYWYRQDPGQGLRLIYYSQIVNDFQKGDIAEGYSVSREKKESFPLTVTSAQKNPTAFYLCASSTDRGFEQYFGPGTRLTVT.

This chain uses TRBV5-1 with TRBJ2-3; the match to TRBD2 covers 8 bases. The V gene's germline CDR1 is SGHRS and CDR2 YFSETQ. V gave up 0 bases and J gave up 3 bases; unmatched junction bases: 6. This CDR3 is built from 16 residues. The CDR3 nucleotides read TGCGCCAGCAGCTTGGCTGGACAGCGGGGGACAGATACGCAGTATTTT. Its translation is CASSLAGQRGTDTQYF.

This clone was counted a few times. The V gene is TRBV18, the J gene TRBJ2-7, with TRBD2 identical over 13 bases. Germline trimming cut 2 bases from V and 2 bases from J; bases unmatched to any gene: 0. This CDR3 comprises 15 residues. The germline V gene encodes CDR1 KGHSH and CDR2 LQKENI. CDR3 sequence reads: CASSPTSGGAYEQYF. CDR3 DNA: TGTGCCAGCTCACCAACTAGCGGGGGGGCCTACGAGCAGTACTTC.

This clone was counted many times. The chain employs TRBV7-3 and TRBJ2-5; D not certain. Germline CDR1 SGHTA, CDR2 FQGTGA. The CDR3 is 14 amino acids. V gave up 5 bases and J gave up 4 bases, with 14 bases separating them. CDR3 amino acids: CASSPTGVGETQYF. In nucleotides, the CDR3 is TGTGCCAGCAGCCCTACGGGTGTCGGAGAGACCCAGTACTTC.

The rearrangement uses TRBV18 and TRBJ1-2; a possible D gene is TRBD1 (5 bases). V was pared by 3 bases and J by 1 base, with 12 bases between. The CDR3 is 15 amino acids. Germline-derived CDR1 and CDR2 are KGHSH and LQKENI. CDR3 bases: TGTGCCAGCTCACCCCAGGGTGGCGGTAACTATGGCTACACCTTC. Encoded protein: CASSPQGGGNYGYTF.

The chain carries TRBV6-5 and TRBJ2-3; D might be TRBD1 (5 bases). Per the germline V gene, CDR1 is MNHEY and CDR2 is SVGAGI. V gave up 6 bases and J gave up 3 bases, with 10 bases separating them. The CDR3 runs to 13 residues. The DNA of the CDR3 is TGTGCCAGCAGCGGCCCAGGGACAGATACGCAGTATTTT. Translated: CASSGPGTDTQYF.

V gene TRBV30 combines with J gene TRBJ2-1; 8 bases align to TRBD2. J was trimmed by 7 bases and V by 5 bases; bases with no gene match: 10. The CDR3 length is 14 residues. CDR1 is GTSNPN and CDR2 is SVGIG in the germline V gene (reference sequence). In DNA form, the CDR3 reads TGTGCCTGGGGGTACGGGACTAGGGAGAATGAGCAGTTCTTC. Amino acid sequence: CAWGYGTRENEQFF.

This clone has a count of ten or more. At the DNA level, this CDR3 is encoded by other sequences in the same sample as well. V gene TRBV29-1 combines with J gene TRBJ2-5; 9 nucleotides agree with TRBD2. CDR3 length equals 13 residues. Germline assignment: CDR1 SQVTM and CDR2 ANQGSEA. J gave up 4 bases and V 2 bases, and 2 bases lay outside the gene matches. CDR3 sequence reads: CSVERAGGETQYF. The CDR3 coding sequence is TGCAGCGTTGAAAGAGCGGGAGGAGAGACCCAGTACTTC.

There are many counts of this clone. CDR3 in amino acids: CASSFGSSYNEQFF. The CDR3, as DNA: TGCGCCAGCAGCTTCGGGAGCTCCTACAATGAGCAGTTCTTC. The rearrangement links TRBV5-1 to TRBJ2-1, with a possible D match to TRBD2 (6 bases). Trimming took 2 bases from V and 0 from J, leaving 6 bases between them. Looked up from germline, CDR1 is SGHRS and CDR2 is YFSETQ. The CDR3 spans 14 residues.

CDR3 DNA: TGTGCCAGCTCCCAGGACACCGGGGAGCTGTTTTTT. Translating it yields CASSQDTGELFF. The chain joins TRBV2 to TRBJ2-2; D is unresolved. The CDR3 sequence is 12 residues long. Trimming left V 8 bases short and J 3 bases short, with 7 bases between. Germline CDR1 is SNHLY and CDR2 is FYNNEI.

The V call is TRBV14, the J call TRBJ2-1; TRBD2 matches 11 bases. Germline CDR1 reads SGHDN; CDR2 reads FVKESK. The CDR3 extends over 17 amino acids. V shed 6 bases, J shed 0 bases, and the junction held 7 bases outside the gene matches. The CDR3 is CASRKPGLADSYNEQFF. CDR3 in DNA: TGTGCCAGCAGGAAACCGGGACTAGCGGACTCCTACAATGAGCAGTTCTTC.

This clone was seen only a few times. The CDR3 DNA reads TGTGCCAGCAGCGCAACCGGGACAGGGAAAAACACCATATATTTT. Its translation is CASSATGTGKNTIYF. This rearrangement joins TRBV9 to TRBJ1-3, with 9 bases lining up with TRBD1. J gave up 6 bases and V 3 bases, and 7 bases lay outside the gene matches. CDR3 size: 15 residues. CDR1 is SGDLS, CDR2 YYNGEE, per germline.

V usage is TRBV4-2 and J usage is TRBJ2-2; possibly TRBD1 for D (6 bases). The germline CDR1 and CDR2 sequences are LGHNA and YNFKEQ. The CDR3 totals 19 residues. Trimming stripped 1 base from V and 2 bases from J, with 20 bases between. The DNA of the CDR3 is TGTGCCAGCAGCCAAGTTACATGGGGGCTGGCTAATAACACCGGGGAGCTGTTTTTT. This codes for CASSQVTWGLANNTGELFF.

The CDR3 DNA reads TGCGCCAGCAGCTTGGAGCAGGGCAATTCACCCCTCCACTTT. This sequence encodes CASSLEQGNSPLHF. The V call is TRBV5-1, the J call TRBJ1-6; a weak D match, TRBD1 (5 bases). V gave up 0 bases and J gave up 7 bases, with 8 bases separating them. Germline V lookup: CDR1 SGHRS, CDR2 YFSETQ. The CDR3 runs 14 residues.

The chain joins TRBV19 to TRBJ1-1; D is unclear. The germline CDR1 and CDR2 sequences are LNHDA and SQIVND (reference sequence). The CDR3 loop spans 9 amino acids. CDR3 residues: CAQNTEAFF. The CDR3 coding sequence is TGTGCTCAGAACACTGAAGCTTTCTTT.

The J gene is TRBJ2-3, the V gene TRBV7-2; D uncertain. This CDR3 contains 14 residues. Germline CDR1 reads SGHTA; CDR2 reads FQGNSA. The V end was cut by 1 base, the J end by 0 bases, with 5 bases between. For the CDR3, the DNA is TGTGCCAGCAGCTTAGGGCCCAGCACAGATACGCAGTATTTT. Amino acid sequence: CASSLGPSTDTQYF.

The genes are TRBV4-3 and TRBJ1-2; D is ambiguous. Looked up from germline, CDR1 is LGHNA and CDR2 is YSLEER. The CDR3 runs 15 residues. V was shortened by 0 bases and J by 0 bases, with 8 bases between the two germline ends. Here the CDR3 DNA reads TGCGCCAGCAGCCAAGAGGCCAGATCTAACTATGGCTACACCTTC. This translates into CASSQEARSNYGYTF.

This chain uses TRBV5-6 with TRBJ2-3, with a possible D match to TRBD1 (5 bases). Deletions cut 1 base from V and 10 bases from J, with 10 bases between. There are 12 residues in the CDR3. The V gene's germline CDR1 is SGHDT and CDR2 YYEEEE. CDR3: CASSLSGFPQYF. CDR3 nucleotides: TGTGCCAGCAGCTTGTCAGGGTTTCCGCAGTATTTT.

This clone has only a few counts. The chain is built from TRBV7-3 and TRBJ2-7, with TRBD2 as a possible D gene (5 bases). V shed 3 bases and J shed 6 bases, with 12 bases lying between them. CDR3 length equals 13 residues. Germline CDR1 and CDR2: SGHTA and FQGTGA. CDR3 sequence: CASSLEVNAEQYF. CDR3 nucleotide sequence: TGTGCCAGCAGCTTGGAGGTCAATGCCGAGCAGTACTTC.

V usage is TRBV4-3 and J usage is TRBJ1-2; 7 bases are a match to TRBD1. The CDR3 has 15 residues. J lost 5 bases, V lost 0 bases, and 6 bases had no gene match. Germline CDR1 LGHNA, CDR2 YSLEER. The DNA of the CDR3 is TGCGCCAGCAGCCAAGATTTCGGGGACAGATATGGCTACACCTTC. This codes for CASSQDFGDRYGYTF.